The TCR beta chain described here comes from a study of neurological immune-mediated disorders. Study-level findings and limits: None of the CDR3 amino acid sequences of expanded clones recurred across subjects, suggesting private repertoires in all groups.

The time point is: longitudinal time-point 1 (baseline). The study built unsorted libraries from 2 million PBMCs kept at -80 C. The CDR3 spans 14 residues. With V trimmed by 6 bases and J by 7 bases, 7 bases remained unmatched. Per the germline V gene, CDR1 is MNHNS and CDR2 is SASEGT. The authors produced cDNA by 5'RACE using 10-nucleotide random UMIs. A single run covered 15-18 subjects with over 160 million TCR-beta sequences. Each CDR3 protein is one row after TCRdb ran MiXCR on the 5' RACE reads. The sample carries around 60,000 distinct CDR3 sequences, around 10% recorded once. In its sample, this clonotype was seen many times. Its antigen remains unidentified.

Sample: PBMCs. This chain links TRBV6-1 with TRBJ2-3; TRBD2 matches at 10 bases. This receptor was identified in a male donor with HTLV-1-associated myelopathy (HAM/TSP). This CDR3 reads CASRETSGAHTQYF. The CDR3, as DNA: TGTGCCAGCAGGGAAACTAGCGGGGCTCATACGCAGTATTTT.